Below, 27 T cell receptor beta chains from the same sample are listed, as sequenced in a study of blood T cells in healthy people across ages. A second PCR of roughly 7 to 11 cycles used a sample-barcoded 5' primer and a J-beta primer mix. Using its own MiXCR run on the 5' RACE reads, TCRdb lists one record per CDR3 protein. Counted here are over 950,000 distinct CDR3 sequences, approximately 50% occurring once; the ten biggest clones make up 20% to 25%. Material: blood. These TCRs come from a woman in her sixties in good health.

The V and J genes are TRBV7-2 and TRBJ1-2; D perhaps matches TRBD1 (6 bases). The germline gives CDR1 SGHTA, CDR2 FQGNSA. Deletions cut 5 bases from V and 5 bases from J, with 18 bases between. The CDR3 is 15 residues long. CDR3 in DNA: TGTGCCAGCAGCCCCAATTCCGGGACACCTTATGGCTACACCTTC. As protein: CASSPNSGTPYGYTF.

V is TRBV29-1 and J is TRBJ2-7; TRBD2 matches 7 bases. CDR3 size: 16 residues. The V segment lost 2 bases and the J segment 0 bases; nucleotides outside the gene matches: 10. In germline, CDR1 is SQVTM, CDR2 ANQGSEA. CDR3 sequence (DNA): TGCAGCGTTGAATTAAACACGGGAGGACACTCCTACGAGCAGTACTTC. Translated: CSVELNTGGHSYEQYF.

The chain combines TRBV6-2 or TRBV6-3 with TRBJ2-7; 7 bases fit TRBD2. Losses at the gene ends were 8 bases for V and 7 bases for J; bases not matched to a gene: 11. This CDR3 comprises 13 residues. From germline, CDR1 is MNHEY and CDR2 SVGEGT. The CDR3 region is CASASGTPGEQYF. DNA of the CDR3: TGTGCCAGCGCGAGCGGGACCCCGGGAGAGCAGTACTTC.

The chain couples TRBV20-1 to TRBJ2-5, with TRBD2 as a possible D gene (6 bases). CDR3 length equals 13 residues. Trimming removed 5 bases from V and 4 bases from J, with 14 bases in between. The V gene's germline CDR1 is DFQATT and CDR2 SNEGSKA (reference sequence). The CDR3 DNA is TGCAGTGCTGGAAGACTAGACCGAGAGACCCAGTACTTC. Translation: CSAGRLDRETQYF.

The chain links TRBV29-1 to TRBJ2-2, with 8 bases aligning to TRBD2. This CDR3 is 13 amino acids long. From germline, CDR1 is SQVTM and CDR2 ANQGSEA. Germline trimming cut 7 bases from V and 3 bases from J; bases unmatched to any gene: 4. Written as DNA, the CDR3 is TGCAGCGCGGCGGGGGGAGACACCGGGGAGCTGTTTTTT. Amino acids: CSAAGGDTGELFF.

The chain carries TRBV30 and TRBJ2-5; D might be TRBD1 (6 bases). V was pared by 0 bases and J by 5 bases, with 10 bases between. The CDR3 has 13 amino acids. Per germline, CDR1 GTSNPN and CDR2 SVGIG (reference sequence). This CDR3 is CAWSVKGVETQYF. The CDR3 bases are TGTGCCTGGAGTGTCAAGGGGGTGGAGACCCAGTACTTC.

This clonotype has a single count. This chain joins TRBV30 and TRBJ2-2, with 12 bases that match TRBD1. There are 15 residues in the CDR3. From germline, CDR1 is GTSNPN and CDR2 SVGIG (reference sequence). V trimming: 2 bases; J trimming: 7 bases; junction bases outside the gene matches: 5. CDR3 bases: TGTGCCTGGAGTTGGGGACAGGGGGCTGACGGGGAGCTGTTTTTT. It specifies CAWSWGQGADGELFF.

The chain links TRBV28 to TRBJ2-7; 9 bases are a match to TRBD2. This CDR3 is built from 12 residues. From germline, CDR1 is MDHEN and CDR2 SYDVKM. V was clipped by 10 bases and J by 3 bases; unmatched bases: 4. The CDR3 bases are TGTGCCATCGGGACTAGCCGCTACGAGCAGTACTTC. As protein: CAIGTSRYEQYF.

This chain uses TRBV28 with TRBJ2-3; 11 bases are a match to TRBD2. Germline V CDR1 and CDR2: MDHEN, SYDVKM. Trimming cost V 3 bases and J 9 bases; bases outside gene matches: 8. This CDR3 is built from 15 residues. Written as DNA, the CDR3 is TGTGCCAGCAGTTTCGCACTAGCGGGAGTTGGAACGCAGTATTTT. Its translation is CASSFALAGVGTQYF.

The table lists this clonotype with a few counts. CDR3 sequence reads: CASNRERNYGYTF. In DNA, the CDR3 is TGTGCCAGCAACAGGGAAAGGAACTATGGCTACACCTTC. The chain links TRBV2 to TRBJ1-2; D perhaps matches TRBD1 (6 bases). The V end was cut by 7 bases, the J end by 2 bases, with 11 bases between. Germline V CDR1 and CDR2: SNHLY, FYNNEI. This CDR3 region has 13 residues.

The chain recombines TRBV5-4 with TRBJ1-4; D uncertain. The V end lost 0 bases, the J end lost 10 bases, and 13 bases lay between the germline ends. Germline V lookup: CDR1 SGHNT, CDR2 YYREEE (reference sequence). The CDR3 runs 14 residues. CDR3 DNA sequence: TGTGCCAGCAGCTTGGAGACCTGGGGTGGAAAACTGTTTTTT. This gives the protein CASSLETWGGKLFF.

This chain connects TRBV4-3 to TRBJ2-3, with 8 bases that match TRBD2. The V and J ends lost 0 bases and 2 bases, in that order; junction bases with no gene match: 7. This CDR3 comprises 17 residues. The V gene's germline CDR1 is LGHNA and CDR2 YSLEER. CDR3: CASSQEAIAGITDTQYF. CDR3 nucleotide sequence: TGCGCCAGCAGCCAAGAAGCAATAGCGGGGATCACAGATACGCAGTATTTT.

Comment on this clonotype: The junction and the germline gene differ at one end; a read error may be behind it. The V gene is TRBV29-1, the J gene TRBJ2-5; 8 nucleotides agree with TRBD2. Germline V gene lookup returns CDR1 SQVTM and CDR2 ANQGSEA. The CDR3 totals 12 residues. In DNA form, the CDR3 reads TGCAGCGTGAAAACTAGCGGAGAGACTCAGTACTTC. This sequence encodes CSVKTSGETQYF.

This clonotype was found a few times. The CDR3 DNA is TGTGCCAGCAGTGTTTCTTCTTTAACAGGGGGCATCTATGGCTACACCTTC. Translated, it gives CASSVSSLTGGIYGYTF. The chain combines TRBV2 with TRBJ1-2, with 9 bases that match TRBD1. V gave up 4 bases and J gave up 4 bases; unmatched junction bases: 13. The germline V gene has CDR1 SNHLY and CDR2 FYNNEI. The CDR3 is 17 amino acids. The full variable domain, in which reference TRBV2 and TRBJ1-2 provide the parts outside the CDR3, is EPEVTQTPSHQVTQMGQEVILRCVPISNHLYFYWYRQILGQKVEFLVSFYNNEISEKSEIFDDQFSVERPDGSNFTLKIRSTKLEDSAMYFCASSVSSLTGGIYGYTFGSGTRLTVV.

The gene calls are TRBV20-1 and TRBJ2-5; D uncertain. This CDR3 region has 13 residues. V gave up 3 bases and J gave up 7 bases, with 15 bases separating them. CDR1 is DFQATT and CDR2 is SNEGSKA in the germline V gene (reference sequence). CDR3 loop: CSASGADGWTQYF. In nucleotides, the CDR3 is TGCAGTGCTAGTGGTGCTGACGGATGGACCCAGTACTTC.

This chain links TRBV27 with TRBJ2-3; D may be TRBD2 (6 bases). The ends were cut back, 6 bases at V and 0 bases at J, with 7 bases in the middle. The CDR3 sequence is 13 residues long. Germline CDR1 is MNHEY and CDR2 is SMNVEV (reference sequence). CDR3 sequence (DNA): TGTGCCAGCAGGGGACTTAGCACAGATACGCAGTATTTT. Its protein is CASRGLSTDTQYF.

This rearrangement joins TRBV11-2 to TRBJ2-1, with 8 bases aligning to TRBD2. V shed 0 bases and J 7 bases; nucleotides not matched to a gene: 5. The CDR3 has 15 amino acids. CDR1 is SGHAT and CDR2 is FQNNGV in the germline V gene. This CDR3 is CASSLDGTRRNEQFF. CDR3 nucleotides: TGTGCCAGCAGCTTAGACGGGACTAGGAGGAATGAGCAGTTCTTC.

The rearrangement joins TRBV29-1 to TRBJ2-1; maybe TRBD2 (5 bases). The CDR3 loop spans 15 amino acids. The V gene's germline CDR1 is SQVTM and CDR2 ANQGSEA. Trimming shortened V by 3 bases and J by 8 bases, and 20 bases separated the two germline ends. CDR3 region: CSVDPLVGESYEQFF. The CDR3 bases are TGCAGCGTTGACCCTCTCGTTGGGGAGTCCTATGAGCAGTTCTTC.

This chain connects TRBV28 to TRBJ2-7; D gene uncertain. This CDR3 is built from 15 residues. Germline lookup yields CDR1 MDHEN and CDR2 SYDVKM. V was trimmed by 5 bases and J by 2 bases, leaving 16 bases between them. CDR3 sequence reads: CASSKGIAAAYEQYF. The CDR3 nucleotides are TGTGCCAGCAGTAAGGGAATCGCCGCCGCCTACGAGCAGTACTTC.

This clonotype was seen only a few times. V is TRBV5-1 and J is TRBJ2-1; a weak D match, TRBD1 (5 bases). V lost 0 bases and J 8 bases, leaving 15 bases between the germline ends. The length of the CDR3 is 15 residues. The germline V gene encodes CDR1 SGHRS and CDR2 YFSETQ. CDR3 DNA: TGCGCCAGCAGCTTGGACAGGTCCACTTTAGATGAGCAGTTCTTC. Its translation: CASSLDRSTLDEQFF.

The chain has TRBV28 and TRBJ2-1; TRBD2 is a possible D gene (7 bases). CDR1 and CDR2 from the germline V gene are MDHEN and SYDVKM. Trimming took 4 bases from V and 0 from J, leaving 16 bases between them. The CDR3 totals 17 residues. The CDR3 loop is CASSSARGAYSYNEQFF. CDR3 coding DNA: TGTGCCAGCAGTTCAGCCCGGGGGGCTTACTCCTACAATGAGCAGTTCTTC. The variable domain in full, completed from reference TRBV28 and TRBJ2-1, reads DVKVTQSSRYLVKRTGEKVFLECVQDMDHENMFWYRQDPGLGLRLIYFSYDVKMKEKGDIPEGYSVSREKKERFSLILESASTNQTSMYLCASSSARGAYSYNEQFFGPGTRLTVL.

The chain couples TRBV6-1 to TRBJ2-1; 9 nucleotides align to TRBD1. Germline lookup yields CDR1 MNHNS and CDR2 SASEGT. The CDR3 extends over 18 amino acids. V lost 0 bases to trimming and J lost 10 bases; unmatched junction nucleotides: 16. CDR3 nucleotide sequence: TGTGCCAGCAGTGAAGCGCGGTGGAGGACAGGGGATACATCCGAGCAGTTCTTC. This translates into CASSEARWRTGDTSEQFF.

V usage is TRBV12-3 or TRBV12-4 and J usage is TRBJ2-7; unclear D gene. This CDR3 region has 13 residues. V dropped 2 bases and J dropped 9 bases, with 14 bases sitting between them. The CDR3 spells CASSLMSSGWQYF. As DNA, the CDR3 is TGTGCCAGCAGTTTAATGTCTTCAGGTTGGCAGTACTTC.

The genes are TRBV4-1 and TRBJ1-5; no clear D gene. The CDR3 is made up of 14 amino acids. The germline V gene has CDR1 MGHRA and CDR2 YSYEKL. V lost 2 bases and J lost 1, with 6 bases in between. The CDR3 DNA reads as TGCGCCAGCAGCCAACCCGGGAGCAATCAGCCCCAGCATTTT. Translated: CASSQPGSNQPQHF.

A remark on this clonotype: One end of the junction does not line up with germline, which may come from a read error. This chain's CDR3 is CASGLGEGGEPQHF. The CDR3 DNA is TGCGCCAGCGGCTTGGGGGAGGGCGGCGAGCCCCAGCATTTT. The chain employs TRBV5-1 and TRBJ1-5; the D gene is possibly TRBD1 (5 bases). Germline loops: CDR1 SGHRS, CDR2 YFSETQ. CDR3 length: 14 residues.

The V gene is TRBV29-1, the J gene TRBJ1-3; D call uncertain. From germline, CDR1 is SQVTM and CDR2 ANQGSEA. The CDR3 runs to 14 residues. V lost 4 bases to trimming and J lost 0 bases, with 10 bases between them. The CDR3 spells CSVADRDSGNTIYF. CDR3 in DNA: TGCAGCGTTGCGGACCGAGACTCTGGAAACACCATATATTTT.

This clonotype was recorded at least ten times. This may stem from a read error, because a much larger clone lies one nucleotide away. The CDR3 nucleotides are TGTGCCAGCAGCTTGTGGGCTAGCCATGAGCAGTACTTC. It encodes CASSLWASHEQYF. The chain recombines TRBV5-5 with TRBJ2-5, with D possibly being TRBD2 (5 bases). Trimming left V 1 base short and J 11 bases short, with 15 bases between. Germline values: CDR1 SGHKS, CDR2 YYEKEE (reference sequence). There are 13 residues in the CDR3.